This TCR beta chain was recovered during a study of graft-versus-host responses after intestinal transplantation. This clone turned up a few times. Clones were sequenced by immunoSEQ multiplex PCR, and TCRdb holds only the in-frame ones, with some missing. The sample yields around 20,000 clones, 25% to 35% seen once. V was shortened by 3 bases and J by 6 bases, with 12 bases between the two germline ends. Germline V gene lookup returns CDR1 MNHEY and CDR2 SMNVEV (reference sequence). This CDR3 contains 14 residues. The researchers put 200,000 CFSE-labeled responder cells into plates with 200,000 irradiated, violet-dye-labeled stimulator cells.

This specimen consisted of alloreactive CD8+ T cells from a mixed lymphocyte reaction culture, obtained before intestinal transplant. Subset in this sample: CFSE-low proliferating T cells sorted from approximately 6-day pre-transplant mixed lymphocyte reaction (GvH or HvG direction). This TCR was recovered from a human patient who received an intestinal transplant. The J gene is TRBJ1-5, the V gene TRBV27, with D maybe TRBD1 (5 bases). In nucleotides, the CDR3 is TGTGCCAGCAGTTTGGCCAGGGTGAGTCAGCCCCAGCATTTT. Translated, it gives CASSLARVSQPQHF.